This T cell receptor beta chain derives from a study of T-cell memory formation after mild COVID-19. TCRdb reprocessed the 5' RACE reads with MiXCR, giving one entry per CDR3 protein. The repertoire has about 430,000 distinct CDR3 sequences, 24% of them found once; the top ten carry about 8.7%. Losses at the gene ends were 5 bases for V and 6 bases for J; bases not matched to a gene: 7. Germline V gene lookup returns CDR1 SGHTA and CDR2 FQGTGA. The CDR3 has 16 residues. This receptor was obtained from an adult woman who had mild COVID-19 (a few samples of this study predate the infection). Cell type and time point are not known. Sequences were obtained from PBMCs or a T cell subset sorted from them (not recorded which). The chain uses TRBV7-3 and TRBJ2-1; TRBD2 matches at 13 bases. CDR3 residues: CASSPPGLAGANEQFF. Written as DNA, the CDR3 is TGTGCCAGCAGCCCCCCTGGACTAGCGGGGGCCAATGAGCAGTTCTTC.